This T cell receptor (beta chain) is from a study of blood T cell repertoires in COVID-19. At the level of the study: Italy, Spain and the United States were the sources of the convalescent and acute COVID-19 samples. PBMCs, B-cell-depleted T cells, or T cells were the source of the cDNA or gDNA that made up the material.

Study processing details: Counts of nucleated cells, estimated from reference gene primer amplification, were obtained. Clones were sequenced by immunoSEQ multiplex PCR, and TCRdb holds only the in-frame ones, with some missing. That table furnishes V, J and clone size, whereas the DNA furnished D and trimming. The sample holds about 240,000 clones, approximately 85% seen once. The J segment lost 3 bases and the V segment lost 5 bases, leaving 8 bases of the junction unmatched. Germline CDR1 reads WSHSY; CDR2 reads SAAADI. This CDR3 is 16 amino acids long. Material: peripheral blood. The sequence derives from a woman aged 25 to 45 with acute or convalescent COVID-19. The rearrangement uses TRBV10-2 and TRBJ2-7; 12 positions match TRBD2. The CDR3 bases are TGCGCCAGCAGTAGACTAGCGGGAGAAGGGTACTACGAGCAGTACTTC. Encoded protein: CASSRLAGEGYYEQYF.